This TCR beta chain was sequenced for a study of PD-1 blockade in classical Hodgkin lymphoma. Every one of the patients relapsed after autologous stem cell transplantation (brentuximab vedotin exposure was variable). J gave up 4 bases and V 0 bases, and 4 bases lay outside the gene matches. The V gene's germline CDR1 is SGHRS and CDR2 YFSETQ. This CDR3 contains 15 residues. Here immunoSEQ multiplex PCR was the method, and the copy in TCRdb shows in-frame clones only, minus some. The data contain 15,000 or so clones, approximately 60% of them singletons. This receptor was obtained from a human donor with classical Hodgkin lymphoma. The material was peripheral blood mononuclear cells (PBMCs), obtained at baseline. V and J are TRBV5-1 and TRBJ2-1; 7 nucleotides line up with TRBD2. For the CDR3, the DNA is TGCGCCAGCAGCTTGGAGGCTAGCGGTTACAATGAGCAGTTCTTC. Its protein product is CASSLEASGYNEQFF.